Listed below are T cell receptor beta chains from one sample, sequenced in a study of early T cells in non-severe SARS-CoV-2 infection. Each CDR3 protein gets one entry after TCRdb re-called the 5' RACE reads with MiXCR. The table shows tens of thousands of distinct CDR3 sequences, with roughly 5.4% occurring only once. The sample was whole blood. These receptors originate from an adult who was a healthcare worker with PCR-confirmed SARS-CoV-2 infection or an uninfected control (not recorded which). CDR3s leave out the opening cysteine and the closing phenylalanine or tryptophan. The order of the fields is V gene, J gene, CDR3 protein.

TRBV20-1	TRBJ1-5	SATGRTIYQPQH
TRBV28	TRBJ1-2	ASSSPPAGPDYT
TRBV18	TRBJ2-1	ASSPPRGSSFSEQF
TRBV28	TRBJ1-5	ASNGLGGRNQPQH
TRBV7-9	TRBJ2-2	ASSQSGTSGTGELF
TRBV11-2	TRBJ2-2	ASSLWTGTSFTGELF
TRBV3-1	TRBJ2-7	ASSQEGIYEQY
TRBV12-3/TRBV12-4	TRBJ1-1	ASSLTGNTEAF
TRBV28	TRBJ2-7	ASEPIWTGKYEQY
TRBV10-1	TRBJ2-7	ASSQAAGGPIYEQY
TRBV9	TRBJ1-6	ASSEEGSSYNSPLH
TRBV11-2	TRBJ1-1	ASSLLGDLNTEAF
TRBV29-1	TRBJ2-3	SVEPSLAGADTQY
TRBV24-1	TRBJ2-5	ATSDPRTSGETQY
TRBV6-4	TRBJ2-3	ASSEGLAGGGDTQY
TRBV5-5	TRBJ1-1	ASSFRAGNTEAF
TRBV6-2/TRBV6-3	TRBJ2-1	ASSYRDYNEQF
TRBV6-2/TRBV6-3	TRBJ2-3	ASSYARTSGRGGADTQY
TRBV27	TRBJ2-3	ASSTLTDTQY
TRBV6-5	TRBJ2-6	ASSLSGIGANVLT
TRBV11-2	TRBJ1-2	ASGRYRDGYT
TRBV14	TRBJ2-1	ASSQPGNEQF
TRBV5-1	TRBJ2-3	ASGRIGSGPSTDTQY
TRBV5-1	TRBJ2-1	ASTLDRTGNNEQF
TRBV7-2	TRBJ2-5	ASSLARSGGEETQY
TRBV3-2	TRBJ2-3	ASSQEGLAGEGTDTQY
TRBV7-6	TRBJ2-7	ASSVTGGPSDEQY
TRBV11-2	TRBJ2-7	ASSLVWGQEQY
TRBV20-1	TRBJ2-5	SAQTSPGRFQETQY
TRBV5-4	TRBJ1-3	ASSSTGHAASGNTIY
TRBV7-9	TRBJ2-3	ASSLAGGSFDTQY
TRBV28	TRBJ1-2	ASSRNRGGYT
TRBV15	TRBJ2-1	ATSRNRVSYNEQF
TRBV7-2	TRBJ2-1	ASSWGLAGDEQF
TRBV5-6	TRBJ1-2	ASSLAGNRGAYGYT
TRBV18	TRBJ1-1	ASSPLGLEAF
TRBV9	TRBJ2-2	ASSAKMVAGTGELF
TRBV7-2	TRBJ2-6	ASSLEGSGANVLT
TRBV21-1	TRBJ2-5	ASSKTTGTGFNGPLKETQY
TRBV15	TRBJ2-3	ATSIDQWDTQY
TRBV5-6	TRBJ1-1	ASSLGLSLAEAF
TRBV7-8	TRBJ2-1	ASRGDRVSYNEQF